The present TCR beta chain was sequenced within a study of regulatory T cells in long-lasting Graves disease. Study in general: The definition of persistent Graves' disease was over 5 years of antithyroid drugs with positive TSH receptor antibodies.

Time point indicated: persistent/refractory GD, antithyroid drugs over 5 years with positive TRAb. PBMCs were the source of the RNA used for TCR sequencing. The TCR beta library used iRepertoire HTBI primers with Arm-PCR amplification of CDR3. In the authors' workflow: Identification yielded 62 TRBV and about 15 TRBJ segments across samples. TCRdb re-analysed the multiplex PCR reads in MiXCR, keeping a single row per CDR3 protein. In this record, the V and J calls reflect TCRdb's handling and not the investigators' own analysis. The sample lists 360,000 or so distinct CDR3 sequences; approximately 25% were seen once. V shed 5 bases and J shed 5 bases, with 18 bases lying between them. There are 15 residues in the CDR3. CDR1 SGHNT and CDR2 YENEEA come from the germline V gene. Only a few counts were recorded for this clonotype.

The rearrangement links TRBV11-3 to TRBJ2-5; D could derive from TRBD1 or TRBD2 (5 bases each). This TCR came from a woman aged 40 to 50 with Graves disease. The specimen comprised peripheral blood mononuclear cells (PBMCs), sampled when the disease was refractory, from a patient treated with antithyroid drugs. CDR3 DNA: TGTGCCAGCAGCCCGGGAAAGGGGTTCCGGGAGACCCAGTACTTC. This codes for CASSPGKGFRETQYF.